The 6 T cell receptor beta chains below were found in one sample sequenced in a study of T-cell memory formation after mild COVID-19. TCRdb ran MiXCR on the 5' RACE reads and lists one entry per CDR3 protein. The sample has about 400,000 distinct CDR3 sequences; around 14% are singletons. The sample taken for sequencing was PBMCs or a T cell subset sorted from them (not recorded which). Receptor source: a man younger than 35 who had mild COVID-19 (a few samples of this study predate the infection). Cell type and time point are not known.

The chain is built from TRBV10-3 and TRBJ2-3; 10 bases are shared with TRBD1. The V and J ends lost 6 bases and 2 bases, in that order; junction bases with no gene match: 8. CDR3 length equals 16 residues. Germline-derived CDR1 and CDR2 are ENHRY and SYGVKD. In DNA, the CDR3 is TGTGCCATCAGCTCCGGGGACAGGGGCATCACAGATACGCAGTATTTT. It is translated as CAISSGDRGITDTQYF.

The chain has TRBV7-6 and TRBJ2-3; D gene uncertain. The V end lost 1 base, the J end lost 3 bases, and 8 bases lay between the germline ends. From germline, CDR1 is SGHVS and CDR2 FNYEAQ. The CDR3 runs 14 residues. In nucleotides, the CDR3 is TGTGCCAGCAGCTTAGGTCTGCCGACAGATACGCAGTATTTT. This encodes CASSLGLPTDTQYF. The full variable domain, with the rest looked up from reference TRBV7-6 and TRBJ2-3, is GAGVSQSPRYKVTKRGQDVALRCDPISGHVSLYWYRQALGQGPEFLTYFNYEAQQDKSGLPNDRFSAERPEGSISTLTIQRTEQRDSAMYRCASSLGLPTDTQYFGPGTRLTVL.

This clonotype was detected ten times or more. The genes are TRBV5-1 and TRBJ1-1; a possible D gene is TRBD1 (5 bases). The germline V gene encodes CDR1 SGHRS and CDR2 YFSETQ. V gave up 5 bases and J gave up 4 bases, with 15 bases separating them. CDR3 size: 14 residues. The CDR3 DNA follows: TGCGCCAGCAGGAATCAGGGTTCGAGCACTGAAGCTTTCTTT. Translated, it gives CASRNQGSSTEAFF.

This clonotype was seen a few times. The chain is built from TRBV28 and TRBJ1-1; D remains unclear. V lost 1 base and J 12 bases, leaving 12 bases between the germline ends. In germline, CDR1 is MDHEN, CDR2 SYDVKM. The CDR3 loop spans 12 amino acids. Written as DNA, the CDR3 is TGTGCCAGCAGTTTATATCGCCGAGAGTCTTTCTTT. It yields the protein CASSLYRRESFF.

V is TRBV11-2 and J is TRBJ2-1; 10 bases map to TRBD1. The CDR3 is 16 residues long. CDR1 SGHAT and CDR2 FQNNGV come from the germline V gene. Losses at the gene ends were 5 bases for V and 1 base for J; bases not matched to a gene: 5. The CDR3 DNA sequence: TGTGCCAGCAGCACCCGGGGACAGGGGTCCTACAATGAGCAGTTCTTC. This gives the protein CASSTRGQGSYNEQFF.

The chain employs TRBV7-9 and TRBJ2-7; possible D gene TRBD2, 5 bases. V gave up 5 bases and J gave up 6 bases, with 14 bases separating them. There are 13 residues in the CDR3. CDR1 is SEHNR, CDR2 FQNEAQ, per germline (reference sequence). The CDR3 region is CASSPGLIGEQYF. For the CDR3, the DNA is TGTGCCAGCAGCCCCGGACTGATAGGCGAGCAGTACTTC.